These T cell receptor beta chains were read from a single sample in a study of radiotherapy plus CTLA-4 blockade in lung cancer. TCRdb keeps only in-frame clones here, not all; method: immunoSEQ multiplex PCR. The sample comprises roughly 44,000 clones, about 88% of which are singletons, and 7.8% rests with the top ten. Sequenced here: peripheral blood, sampled from a patient treated with radiotherapy plus ipilimumab. Receptor source: a human donor with non-small cell lung cancer whose response to radiotherapy plus ipilimumab could not be evaluated. Each CDR3 is given with its conserved first and last residue. Each record gives: D gene, V gene, J gene, clone size, CDR3 DNA, CDR3 protein. D genes are given only for firm matches. Clone size, where shown, is once, few, many, or a class for clones that have expanded.

>.|TRBV5-8|TRBJ1-2|.
TGTGCCAGCAGCCCCGGGACTGAAGCCTATGGCTACACCTTC
CASSPGTEAYGYTF
>TRBD2|TRBV7-2|TRBJ2-3|.
TGTGCCAGCAGCTTAGCGGGGACTAGCGGAACCACAGATACGCAGTATTTT
CASSLAGTSGTTDTQYF
>.|TRBV5-6|TRBJ1-1|.
TGTGCCAGCAGCTTGTTAGTTTCCACTGAAGCTTTCTTT
CASSLLVSTEAFF
>TRBD1|TRBV7-2|TRBJ1-2|.
TGTGCCAGCACCTCGACAGGGGCAAACTATGGCTACACCTTC
CASTSTGANYGYTF
>TRBD1|TRBV7-2|TRBJ2-2|.
TGTGCCAGCAGCCCACGGACAGGGGGGTACACCGGGGAGCTGTTTTTT
CASSPRTGGYTGELFF
>.|TRBV5-4|TRBJ1-1|.
TGTGCCAGCAGCTTGGGAGATTACACTGAAGCTTTCTTT
CASSLGDYTEAFF
>.|TRBV30|TRBJ1-5|few
TGTGCCTGGAGCCGCGAGGGGACTTATAGCAATCAGCCCCAGCATTTT
CAWSREGTYSNQPQHF
>.|TRBV18|TRBJ2-7|.
TGTGCCAGCTCACCGGCAGCGAATTACGAGCAGTACTTC
CASSPAANYEQYF
>TRBD2|TRBV7-2|TRBJ2-5|.
TGTGCCAGCAGCCCGGGAGGGAGACACCGAGGGACCCAGTACTTC
CASSPGGRHRGTQYF
>.|TRBV5-1|TRBJ2-2|.
TGCGCCAGCAGCTTGGCAGGTCCTAACACCGGGGAGCTGTTTTTT
CASSLAGPNTGELFF
>TRBD2|TRBV30|TRBJ2-7|.
TGTGCCTGGACCGCTAGCGGGAGTTACGAGCAGTACTTC
CAWTASGSYEQYF
>.|TRBV10-1|TRBJ2-7|.
TGCGCCAGCAGTAGATCCAGGTCCGGCGAGCAGTACTTC
CASSRSRSGEQYF
>TRBD2|TRBV7-9|TRBJ2-3|.
TGTGCCAGCAGCTTCGGACTAGCGGGCACAGATACGCAGTATTTT
CASSFGLAGTDTQYF
>.|TRBV5-1|TRBJ2-7|.
TGCGCCAGCAGCTTTAGCACCGCCGACTACGAGCAGTACTTC
CASSFSTADYEQYF
>.|TRBV12-5|TRBJ2-5|.
TGTGCTAGTGCCGCCGGGACAACCAAAGGCGAGACCCAGTACTTC
CASAAGTTKGETQYF
>.|TRBV5-3|TRBJ2-7|few
TGTGCCAGAAGCGACGCACGGGGGTACTCCTACGAGCAGTACTTC
CARSDARGYSYEQYF
>TRBD1|TRBV19|TRBJ2-5|.
TGTGCCACCCGGGACAGGGGTGGTGGGACCCAGTACTTC
CATRDRGGGTQYF
>.|TRBV27|TRBJ2-1|.
TGTGCCAGCAGCCCCCCCCGACACCTGAGCTCCTACAATGAGCAGTTCTTC
CASSPPRHLSSYNEQFF
>.|TRBV5-4|TRBJ2-7|few
TGTGCCAGCAGGTATGACATCCTCTCCTACGAGCAGTACTTC
CASRYDILSYEQYF
>.|TRBV27|TRBJ2-7|few
TGTGCCAGCAGTTGGACCGGTCGCGGGGAGCAGTACTTC
CASSWTGRGEQYF
>TRBD2|TRBV6-1|TRBJ2-7|.
TGTGCCAGCAGTGAAGGTGGGACTAGCGGCTACGAGCAGTACTTC
CASSEGGTSGYEQYF
>TRBD2|TRBV9|TRBJ2-1|.
TGTGCCAGCACCCTAGCGGGCATTGCCAATGAGCAGTTCTTC
CASTLAGIANEQFF
>.|TRBV19|TRBJ2-7|.
TGTGCCAGTAGTTCCCAGACCTACGAGCAGTACTTC
CASSSQTYEQYF
>.|TRBV11-2|TRBJ2-2|.
TGTGCCAGCAGCTTAGTTCGGGGAAGCGGACGATCGAACACCGGGGAGCTGTTTTTT
CASSLVRGSGRSNTGELFF
>.|TRBV4-3|TRBJ1-1|.
TGCGCCAGCAGCCAAGATCTGGGGGGGGGAAACACTGAAGCTTTCTTT
CASSQDLGGGNTEAFF
>.|TRBV25-1|TRBJ1-6|.
TGTGCCGGCAGTGAAAGGCGGCTCGGCTTTAATCGCCCACCCCTCCACTTT
CAGSERRLGFNRPPLHF
>TRBD1|TRBV19|TRBJ2-1|.
TGTGCCAGTAGTCCGGGGACAGGTCGGCATGAGCAGTTCTTC
CASSPGTGRHEQFF
>TRBD1|TRBV19|TRBJ2-3|.
TGTGCCAGTAGGCAGGGGGCGGTCGCAGATACGCAGTATTTT
CASRQGAVADTQYF
>TRBD1|TRBV7-2|TRBJ1-1|once
TGTGCCAGCAGCTCCGGACAGGGAAGGACCACTGAAGCTTTCTTT
CASSSGQGRTTEAFF
>TRBD2|TRBV6-6|TRBJ2-1|.
TGTGCCAGCATGGATGGCGGGGGATCTTACAATGAGCAGTTCTTC
CASMDGGGSYNEQFF
>.|TRBV7-2|TRBJ1-5|.
TGTGCCAGCAGCCTTACAGCTCCCAGACAGTTCAATAAGAATCAGCCCCAGCATTTT
CASSLTAPRQFNKNQPQHF
>.|TRBV27|TRBJ2-1|.
TGTGCCAGCAGTTTATCGATCTTCCGGAATGAGCAGTTCTTC
CASSLSIFRNEQFF
>.|TRBV7-9|TRBJ1-3|.
TGTGCCAGCAGCGGGGGGGGGCCAGGAAACACCATATATTTT
CASSGGGPGNTIYF
>TRBD1|TRBV27|TRBJ2-1|.
TGTGCCAGCAGTTTAACAGGACAGGGGTACAATGAGCAGTTCTTC
CASSLTGQGYNEQFF
>.|TRBV18|TRBJ1-3|.
TGTGCCAGCTCCACCGGGACAAGAGGTGGAAACACCATATATTTT
CASSTGTRGGNTIYF
>.|TRBV28|TRBJ1-1|.
TGTGCCAGCAGGTGGAGGGCTGAAGCTTTCTTT
CASRWRAEAFF
>.|TRBV10-1|TRBJ1-4|.
TGCGCCAGCTCCGCAGGGGCAACTAATGAAAAACTGTTTTTT
CASSAGATNEKLFF
>.|TRBV5-1|TRBJ2-5|.
TGCGCCAGCAGCTTGTCTAAGGGGGTTCAGGGGGAGACCCAGTACTTC
CASSLSKGVQGETQYF
>TRBD2|TRBV19|TRBJ2-1|.
TGTGCCAGTAGTAAGATTAGCGGGGTCTCCTACAATGAGCAGTTCTTC
CASSKISGVSYNEQFF
>TRBD2|TRBV10-3|TRBJ2-5|.
TGTGCCATCAGTGACCCTACGGGGGGGCAAGAGACCCAGTACTTC
CAISDPTGGQETQYF
>.|TRBV19|TRBJ2-2|.
TGTGCCAGTAGTATAGGAGGGGGGGCCTATTCGGACACCGGGGAGCTGTTTTTT
CASSIGGGAYSDTGELFF
>.|TRBV7-9|TRBJ1-2|.
TGTGCCAGCAGCTTACCGGGTAGCTATGGCTACACCTTC
CASSLPGSYGYTF
>.|TRBV28|TRBJ1-4|.
TGTGCCAGCACTAGGGTTGCCCAGGGGCTGTTTTTT
CASTRVAQGLFF
>TRBD1|TRBV19|TRBJ1-5|.
TGTGCCAGTAGCGGGACAGGGTATCAGCCCCAGCATTTT
CASSGTGYQPQHF
>TRBD1|TRBV14|TRBJ2-5|.
TGTGCCAGCAGCCAACCCCGACAGGGCCAAGAGACCCAGTACTTC
CASSQPRQGQETQYF